The TCR beta chain described here comes from a study of T-cell reconstitution after alpha-beta-depleted transplantation in children. The length of the CDR3 is 14 residues. Germline CDR1 and CDR2: SEHNR and FQNEAQ (reference sequence). During its preparation, the TCRbeta library received unique molecular identifiers. TCRdb ran MiXCR on the PCR reads and lists one entry per CDR3 protein. The data show about 460,000 distinct CDR3 sequences, more than 9% seen once. Study findings and constraints: Fresh T-cell production supplied most of the T-cell counts and diversity seen one year after transplant. Some patients' high day-60 TCRbeta diversity was attributed to recipient cells surviving conditioning. Expanded clones from the graft, numbering several hundred, reportedly supplied alpha-beta T cells about two months after transplant.

This clonotype was detected many times. Its antigen is unidentified. One end of the junction is discordant with germline, which a read error may explain. The specimen was PBMCs, collected before TCRalphabeta/CD19-depleted stem cell transplant. The clonotype comes from a child aged 2 to 10 with inherited bone marrow failure, due to receive a stem cell transplant. The V gene is TRBV7-9, the J gene TRBJ2-1, with 9 bases matching TRBD2. CDR3 in amino acids: CASSGIAGETRMIF. The DNA for the CDR3 is TGTGCCAGCAGCGGGATAGCGGGAGAGACCCGGATGATCTTC.